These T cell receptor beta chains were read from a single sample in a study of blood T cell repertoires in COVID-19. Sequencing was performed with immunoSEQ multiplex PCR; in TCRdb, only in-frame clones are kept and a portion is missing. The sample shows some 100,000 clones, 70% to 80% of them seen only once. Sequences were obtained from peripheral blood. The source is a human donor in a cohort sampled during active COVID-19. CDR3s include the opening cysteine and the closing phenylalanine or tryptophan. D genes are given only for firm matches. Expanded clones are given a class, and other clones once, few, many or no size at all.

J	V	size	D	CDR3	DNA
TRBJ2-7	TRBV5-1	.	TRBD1	CASSYGRGQGAYEQYF	TGCGCCAGCAGCTATGGGCGAGGACAGGGCGCCTACGAGCAGTACTTC
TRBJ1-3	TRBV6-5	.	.	CASSYSRGRF	TGTGCCAGCAGTTACTCGAGAGGGAGATTT
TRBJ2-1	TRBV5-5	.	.	CASSLGLMGGLNEQFF	TGTGCCAGCAGCTTGGGTTTGATGGGGGGATTAAATGAGCAGTTCTTC
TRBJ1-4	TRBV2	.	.	CASRSTGPAGKLFF	TGTGCCAGCAGGTCGACAGGACCGGCAGGAAAACTGTTTTTT
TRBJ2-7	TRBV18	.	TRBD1	CASSPRGGQGATEQYF	TGTGCCAGCTCACCACGAGGAGGGCAGGGGGCGACCGAGCAGTACTTC
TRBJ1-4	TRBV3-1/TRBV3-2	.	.	CASSPMGSGEKLFF	TGTGCCAGCAGCCCGATGGGGAGTGGTGAAAAACTGTTTTTT
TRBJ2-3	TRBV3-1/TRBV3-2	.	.	CASSPSPGAGTDTQYF	TGTGCCAGCAGCCCCTCACCGGGAGCAGGCACAGATACGCAGTATTTT
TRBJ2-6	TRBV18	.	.	CASSPLTARAPTGANVLTF	TGTGCCAGCTCACCATTGACGGCCAGGGCTCCCACTGGGGCCAACGTCCTGACTTTC
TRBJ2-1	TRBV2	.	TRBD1	CASSRTGFDEQFF	TGTGCCAGCAGTAGGACAGGGTTCGATGAGCAGTTCTTC
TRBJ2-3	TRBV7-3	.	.	CASSLGGFTDTQYF	TGTGCCAGCAGCTTAGGCGGTTTCACAGATACGCAGTATTTT
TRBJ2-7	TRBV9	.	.	CASSLYEQYF	TGTGCCAGCAGCCTCTACGAGCAGTACTTC
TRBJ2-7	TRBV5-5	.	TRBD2	CASSLPSGYEQYF	TGTGCCAGCAGCTTGCCTAGCGGCTACGAGCAGTACTTC
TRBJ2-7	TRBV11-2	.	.	CASSLLSEVFGEQYF	TGTGCCAGCAGCTTATTATCGGAGGTTTTCGGCGAGCAGTACTTC
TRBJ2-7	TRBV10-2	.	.	CASSESPYLALASYEQYF	TGCGCCAGCAGTGAGTCGCCGTACCTAGCGCTAGCTTCCTACGAGCAGTACTTC
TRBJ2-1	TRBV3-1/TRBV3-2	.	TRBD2	CASSLDGTSVNEQFF	TGTGCCAGCAGCTTGGACGGGACTAGCGTCAATGAGCAGTTCTTC
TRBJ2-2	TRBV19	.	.	CASSIQQGWTGELFF	TGTGCCAGTAGTATCCAACAGGGTTGGACCGGGGAGCTGTTTTTT
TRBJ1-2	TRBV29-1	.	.	CSVEDSAGLPYGYTF	TGCAGCGTTGAAGATTCGGCGGGTCTCCCCTATGGCTACACCTTC
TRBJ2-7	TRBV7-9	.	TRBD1	CATRGQGSYEQYF	TGTGCCACCCGAGGACAGGGGAGCTACGAGCAGTACTTC
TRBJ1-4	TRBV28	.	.	CASRGLGLGEKLFF	TGTGCCAGCAGGGGCCTGGGGCTGGGTGAAAAACTGTTTTTT
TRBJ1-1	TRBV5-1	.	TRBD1	CASSLGQGSTEAFF	TGCGCCAGCAGCTTGGGACAGGGGTCCACTGAAGCTTTCTTT
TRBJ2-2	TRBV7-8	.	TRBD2	CASSPTGGAGTGELFF	TGTGCCAGCAGCCCCACCGGGGGGGCGGGCACCGGGGAGCTGTTTTTT
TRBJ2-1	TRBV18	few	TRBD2	CASSPPAGVAGESEQFF	TGTGCCAGCTCACCGCCGGCCGGGGTAGCGGGAGAATCTGAGCAGTTCTTC
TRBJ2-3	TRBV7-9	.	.	CASSRLDGTDTQYF	TGTGCCAGCAGCCGTCTAGATGGCACAGATACGCAGTATTTT
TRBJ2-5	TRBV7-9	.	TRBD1	CASSLKTGVQETQYF	TGTGCCAGCAGCTTAAAGACAGGGGTTCAAGAGACCCAGTACTTC
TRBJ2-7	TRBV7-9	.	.	CASSPSGGHPYEQYF	TGTGCCAGCAGCCCCTCGGGGGGACACCCCTACGAGCAGTACTTC
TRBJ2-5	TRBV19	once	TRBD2	CASSIGLGSGSGQETQYF	TGTGCCAGTAGTATAGGTCTGGGGAGCGGGAGCGGACAAGAGACCCAGTACTTC
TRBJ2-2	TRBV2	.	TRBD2	CASDPIRTRDTGELFF	TGTGCCAGCGACCCGATTAGGACTAGGGACACCGGGGAGCTGTTTTTT
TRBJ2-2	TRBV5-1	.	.	CASSFSGPNTGELFF	TGCGCCAGCAGCTTCAGCGGCCCGAACACCGGGGAGCTGTTTTTT
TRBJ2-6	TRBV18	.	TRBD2	CASSFTSGRSGANVLTF	TGTGCCAGCTCGTTTACTAGCGGGAGATCTGGGGCCAACGTCCTGACTTTC
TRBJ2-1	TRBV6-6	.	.	CASRGLAYNEQFF	TGTGCCAGCAGAGGACTTGCCTACAATGAGCAGTTCTTC
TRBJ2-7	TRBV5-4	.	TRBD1	CASSSVTGTLYEQYF	TGTGCCAGCAGCTCGGTGACAGGGACCCTCTACGAGCAGTACTTC
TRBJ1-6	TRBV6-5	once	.	CASTPGGRNSPLHF	TGTGCCAGCACCCCCGGGGGTAGAAATTCACCCCTCCACTTT
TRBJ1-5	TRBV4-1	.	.	CASSQAQGMSSQPQHF	TGCGCCAGCAGCCAGGCACAGGGTATGAGTAGTCAGCCCCAGCATTTT
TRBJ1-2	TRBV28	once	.	CASSLGHRRGYTF	TGTGCCAGCAGTTTAGGACACCGAAGGGGCTACACCTTC
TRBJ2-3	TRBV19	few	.	CASRKFGLGSDTQYF	TGTGCCAGTAGAAAGTTCGGTCTAGGATCAGATACGCAGTATTTT
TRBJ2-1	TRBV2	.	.	CASRVGEGFEQFF	TGTGCCAGCAGGGTTGGCGAGGGTTTTGAGCAGTTCTTC
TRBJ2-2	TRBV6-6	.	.	CASSPQGADTGELFF	TGTGCCAGCAGCCCACAGGGAGCGGACACCGGGGAGCTGTTTTTT
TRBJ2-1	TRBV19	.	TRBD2	CASSLGGTSFVEQFF	TGTGCCAGTAGCCTAGGAGGGACTAGTTTTGTTGAGCAGTTCTTC
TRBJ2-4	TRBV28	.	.	CASSSPGIGAKNIQYF	TGTGCCAGCAGTTCGCCAGGGATTGGGGCCAAAAACATTCAGTACTTC
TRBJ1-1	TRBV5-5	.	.	CASSRLDSNTEAFF	TGTGCCAGCAGCAGACTGGACAGCAACACTGAAGCTTTCTTT
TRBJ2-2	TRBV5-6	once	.	CASSRRDMSPGELFF	TGTGCCAGCAGCCGCCGGGACATGTCCCCCGGGGAGCTGTTTTTT
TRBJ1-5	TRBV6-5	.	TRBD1	CASSLQGSNQPQHF	TGTGCCAGCAGCCTACAGGGGAGCAATCAGCCCCAGCATTTT
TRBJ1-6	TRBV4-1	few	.	CASSPLAQSSYNSPLHF	TGCGCCAGCAGCCCCCTAGCACAGAGCTCCTATAATTCACCCCTCCACTTT
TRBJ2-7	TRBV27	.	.	CASSNRGAYEQYF	TGTGCCAGCAGTAACCGGGGTGCCTACGAGCAGTACTTC
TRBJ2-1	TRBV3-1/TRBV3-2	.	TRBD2	CASSQGVAGSYNEQFF	TGTGCCAGCAGCCAGGGAGTAGCGGGGTCCTACAATGAGCAGTTCTTC
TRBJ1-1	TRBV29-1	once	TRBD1	CSVTLTGVDGTEAFF	TGCAGCGTTACCCTGACAGGGGTCGACGGAACTGAAGCTTTCTTT
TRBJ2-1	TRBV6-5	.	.	CASSYRGHNEQFF	TGTGCCAGCAGTTACAGGGGTCACAATGAGCAGTTCTTC
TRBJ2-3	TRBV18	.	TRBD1	CASSGTGVNTDTQYF	TGTGCCAGCTCCGGGACAGGGGTCAACACAGATACGCAGTATTTT
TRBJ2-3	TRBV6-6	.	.	CASSYDGGPDTQYF	TGTGCCAGCAGTTACGACGGGGGTCCAGATACGCAGTATTTT
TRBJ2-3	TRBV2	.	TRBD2	CASSEVGSGGTTDTQYF	TGTGCCAGCAGTGAAGTTGGTAGCGGGGGGACCACAGATACGCAGTATTTT
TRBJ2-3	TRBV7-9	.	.	CASSGDTQYF	TGTGCCAGCAGCGGCGATACGCAGTATTTT
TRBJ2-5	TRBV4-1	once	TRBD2	CASSRGTSGFQETQYF	TGCGCCAGCAGCCGGGGGACTAGCGGTTTTCAAGAGACCCAGTACTTC
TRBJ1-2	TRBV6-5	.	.	CASSYGGLNGYTF	TGTGCCAGCAGTTATGGGGGCTTAAATGGCTACACCTTC
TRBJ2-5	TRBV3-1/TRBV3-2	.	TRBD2	CASSQPSGRAPRTQYF	TGTGCCAGCAGCCAGCCTAGCGGGAGGGCCCCGAGGACCCAGTACTTC
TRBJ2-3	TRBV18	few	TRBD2	CASSPEMTSGTDTQYF	TGTGCCAGCTCACCGGAGATGACTAGCGGCACAGATACGCAGTATTTT
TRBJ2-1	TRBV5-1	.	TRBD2	CASSLDPVGAGGQNEQFF	TGCGCCAGCAGCTTGGACCCCGTAGGAGCGGGGGGGCAAAATGAGCAGTTCTTC
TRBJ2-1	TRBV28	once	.	CASSSVWRAAYNEQFF	TGTGCCAGCAGTTCGGTGTGGCGGGCAGCCTACAATGAGCAGTTCTTC